This TCR beta chain emerged from a study of cytomegalovirus exposure and HLA in healthy donors. Study results and limitations: As a later analysis revealed, the rate of TCR association differed by HLA locus, with DRB1 most and HLA-C fewest. According to the study, some 160 TCR beta chains were cytomegalovirus-associated. Per published accounts, TCR beta sequences correctly predicted the HLA-A and HLA-B alleles of most subjects.

The CDR3 is 13 amino acids. Germline CDR1 is MNHEY and CDR2 is SVGAGI. V was cut by 5 bases and J by 4 bases, with 9 bases left in between. Comments on this clone: Antigen specificity is unknown.

Primers: 60 Vbeta forward and 13 Jbeta reverse. The repertoire was sequenced with immunoSEQ multiplex PCR; TCRdb's copy has only in-frame clones and lacks some. Of over 95,000 clones listed, under 85% are singletons. The V call is TRBV6-5, the J call TRBJ1-3, with D unclear. This receptor was obtained from a man between 35 and 55 years old in good health and CMV-seropositive. The sample was PBMCs. Written as DNA, the CDR3 is TGTGCCAGCAGTGAAGCGCGAGGAAACACCATATATTTT. It specifies CASSEARGNTIYF.